The clone carrying this TCR beta chain was found many times. Its antigen is currently unknown. MiXCR, run by TCRdb on the RT-PCR reads, gives a single entry per CDR3 protein. This table holds around 530,000 distinct CDR3 sequences, around 11% found once. The sample originates from a study of response to subunit inactivated influenza vaccine. Broader study findings: Authors suggested seasonal influenza vaccinations each recruit few new T cells.

The sequence was collected from a man in his fifties who received an inactivated influenza vaccine. This sample comprised PBMCs from blood, obtained on the day of vaccination.

The CDR3 here is CASSRAVSGANVLTF. The CDR3 region has the DNA TGTGCCAGCAGCCGAGCAGTCTCTGGGGCCAACGTCCTGACTTTC. The J gene is TRBJ2-6, the V gene TRBV7-8; D ambiguous. Trimming cost V 5 bases and J 0 bases, with 8 bases left between them. CDR1 SGHVS and CDR2 FQNEAQ come from the germline V gene. The CDR3 length is 15 residues. The variable domain in full, completed from reference TRBV7-8 and TRBJ2-6, reads GAGVSQSPRYKVAKRGQDVALRCDPISGHVSLFWYQQALGQGPEFLTYFQNEAQLDKSGLPSDRFFAERPEGSVSTLKIQRTQQEDSAVYLCASSRAVSGANVLTFGAGSRLTVL.